These T cell receptor beta chains were read from a single sample in a study of blood T cell repertoires in COVID-19. Clones were read by immunoSEQ multiplex PCR, and TCRdb kept only the in-frame ones, dropping some. The sample records more than 100,000 clones, roughly 79% being singletons. The sample comprised peripheral blood. The receptors here all came from an older man with acute or convalescent COVID-19. Both conserved end residues are part of each CDR3. D genes are given only for firm matches. Clone size is shown for a subset of rows, as once, few, many or a class of expanded clone.

>TRBD1|TRBV7-2|.|TRBJ1-1
CASSLQAGGTEAFF
TGTGCCAGCAGCTTGCAGGCAGGGGGCACTGAAGCTTTCTTT
>TRBD1|TRBV6-5|.|TRBJ2-7
CASSSTGGSSYEQYF
TGTGCCAGCAGTTCGACAGGGGGCAGTTCCTACGAGCAGTACTTC
>TRBD2|TRBV19|.|TRBJ2-2
CASRVAGGPTGELFF
TGTGCCAGTAGAGTAGCGGGGGGCCCGACCGGGGAGCTGTTTTTT
>.|TRBV5-6|.|TRBJ1-2
CASSEKEYVYGYTF
TGTGCCAGCAGCGAGAAGGAGTACGTCTATGGCTACACCTTC
>.|TRBV4-3|.|TRBJ2-7
CASSQSPVSSYEQYF
TGCGCCAGCAGCCAAAGCCCGGTGAGCTCCTACGAGCAGTACTTC
>.|TRBV6-5|.|TRBJ1-5
CASSSYRNSNQPQHF
TGTGCCAGCAGCAGTTACAGAAATAGCAATCAGCCCCAGCATTTT
>TRBD1|TRBV5-1|.|TRBJ1-1
CASSLGQGLNTEAFF
TGCGCCAGCAGCTTGGGACAGGGGTTGAACACTGAAGCTTTCTTT
>TRBD1|TRBV19|once|TRBJ1-2
CASSPGTGSKRIYGYTF
TGTGCCAGTAGTCCCGGGACAGGGAGTAAGCGTATCTATGGCTACACCTTC
>.|TRBV2|.|TRBJ2-5
CASKRTEQETQYF
TGTGCCAGCAAAAGGACAGAGCAAGAGACCCAGTACTTC
>.|TRBV7-2|.|TRBJ1-1
CASRKDRNTEAFF
TGTGCCAGCAGGAAGGACAGGAACACTGAAGCTTTCTTT
>TRBD1|TRBV24-1|.|TRBJ1-5
CATSEPGGHQPQHF
TGTGCCACCAGTGAGCCAGGGGGCCATCAGCCCCAGCATTTT
>.|TRBV7-9|.|TRBJ2-5
CASSLGKRLRETQYF
TGTGCCAGCAGCTTAGGCAAGCGTTTGAGGGAGACCCAGTACTTC
>TRBD1|TRBV3-1/TRBV3-2|.|TRBJ1-4
CASSQNRGREKLFF
TGTGCCAGCAGCCAGAACAGGGGTCGTGAAAAACTGTTTTTT
>TRBD1|TRBV11-3|.|TRBJ1-3
CASSIRQGESDTIYF
TGTGCCAGCAGCATCAGACAGGGGGAGTCTGACACCATATATTTT
>TRBD2|TRBV29-1|once|TRBJ2-7
CSARGRGPGGVGYEQYF
TGCAGCGCCCGCGGGAGGGGGCCAGGTGGCGTGGGCTACGAGCAGTACTTC
>.|TRBV12-3/TRBV12-4|.|TRBJ2-2
CATSDSYTGELFF
TGTGCCACCTCGGACAGTTACACCGGGGAGCTGTTTTTT